The clone carrying this T cell receptor beta chain was seen only once. The data were taken from a study of OX40 agonist ivuxolimab in advanced cancers. Here immunoSEQ multiplex PCR was the method, and the copy in TCRdb shows in-frame clones only, minus some. Of 25,000 to 35,000 clones listed, approximately 88% were seen once; the top ten hold 9% to 15%. Germline V gene data show CDR1 as SGDLS and CDR2 as YYNGEE. The CDR3 covers 12 residues. The germline V and J ends were trimmed by 4 bases and 4 bases, with 8 bases remaining between them. The chain is built from TRBV9 and TRBJ2-5; no reliable D call. The sequences come from CD4+ or CD8+ T cells sorted from blood, collected in a trial of the OX40 agonist ivuxolimab. The receptor was isolated from an adult with an advanced solid tumor such as melanoma, head and neck, liver or kidney cancer. The CDR3 region has the DNA TGTGCCAGCAGCCCCCTCCTAGAGACCCAGTACTTC. It encodes CASSPLLETQYF.